This T cell receptor (beta chain) was obtained from a study of cytomegalovirus exposure and HLA in healthy donors. Overall study results and limits: Cytomegalovirus status, reportedly, was diagnosed with high specificity and sensitivity by the classifier. Most TCR sequences were seen very rarely across donors, but some public TCRs occurred in many.

The protocol was immunoSEQ multiplex PCR, while the TCRdb copy is restricted to in-frame clones and leaves out a portion. The table lists fewer than 85,000 clones, around 94% of them singletons. The CDR3 consists of 15 residues. V dropped 0 bases and J dropped 1; count of bases not matched to a gene: 2. The germline CDR1 and CDR2 sequences are SGHRS and YFSETQ. Concerning this clone itself: The target antigen is unknown.

The donors were in the roughly 130-subject validation cohort, distinct from the roughly 700-subject first cohort. The sequencing sample was made of PBMCs. The chain recombines TRBV5-1 with TRBJ2-7; 9 nucleotides agree with TRBD1. The sequence derives from a young woman in good health and CMV-seronegative. The DNA of the CDR3 is TGCGCCAGCAGCTTGGTCGACAGGGGGTCCTACGAGCAGTACTTC. Protein: CASSLVDRGSYEQYF.